The text below deals with one T cell receptor (beta chain). The sample comes from a study of cytomegalovirus exposure and HLA in healthy donors. Per the germline V gene, CDR1 is MDHEN and CDR2 is SYDVKM. V was pared by 3 bases and J by 7 bases, with 13 bases of the junction left unmatched. The CDR3 sequence is 16 residues long. Primers: 60 Vbeta forward and 13 Jbeta reverse. This table comes from immunoSEQ multiplex PCR, and its TCRdb copy is limited to in-frame clones, with some not included. The table records about 200,000 clones, 65% to 80% of them present only once. The chain has TRBV28 and TRBJ2-7; 9 nucleotides agree with TRBD1. The source material was PBMCs. The clonotype was recovered from a man aged 50 to 60 in good health and CMV-seronegative. This chain's CDR3 is CASSFTSGTGLREQYF. CDR3 sequence (DNA): TGTGCCAGCAGTTTTACTTCCGGGACAGGGCTGAGAGAGCAGTACTTC.